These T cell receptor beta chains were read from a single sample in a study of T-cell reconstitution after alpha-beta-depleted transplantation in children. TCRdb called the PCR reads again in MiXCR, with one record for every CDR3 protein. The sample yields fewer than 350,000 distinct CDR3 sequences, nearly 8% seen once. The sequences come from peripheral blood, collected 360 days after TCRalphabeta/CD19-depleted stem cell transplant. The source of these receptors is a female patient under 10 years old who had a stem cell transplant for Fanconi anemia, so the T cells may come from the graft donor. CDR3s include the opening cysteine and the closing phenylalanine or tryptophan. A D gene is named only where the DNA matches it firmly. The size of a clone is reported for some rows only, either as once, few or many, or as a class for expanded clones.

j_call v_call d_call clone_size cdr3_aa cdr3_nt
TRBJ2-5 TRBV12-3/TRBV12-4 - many CASSSVRQETQYF TGTGCCAGCAGTTCGGTGAGACAGGAGACCCAGTACTTC
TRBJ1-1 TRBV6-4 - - CASSENGNTEAFF TGTGCCAGCAGTGAAAACGGGAACACTGAAGCTTTCTTT
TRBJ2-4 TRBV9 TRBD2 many CASSVGLAGGLYF TGTGCCAGCAGCGTAGGACTAGCGGGGGGGCTGTACTTC
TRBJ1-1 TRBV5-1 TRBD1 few CASSLLVPGQGTEAFF TGCGCCAGCAGCTTACTCGTTCCGGGACAGGGAACTGAAGCTTTCTTT
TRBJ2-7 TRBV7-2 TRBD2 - CASSSGSGGAPHEQYF TGTGCCAGCAGCTCGGGCTCGGGGGGAGCACCTCACGAGCAGTACTTC
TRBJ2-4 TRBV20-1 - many CSASSGENIQYF TGCAGTGCTAGCTCAGGAGAAAACATTCAGTACTTC
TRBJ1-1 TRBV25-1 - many CASSEYMAGTEAFF TGTGCCAGCAGTGAATATATGGCGGGCACTGAAGCTTTCTTT
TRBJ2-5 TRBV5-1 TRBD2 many CASRRAGGMETQYF TGCGCCAGCAGACGAGCGGGAGGAATGGAGACCCAGTACTTC
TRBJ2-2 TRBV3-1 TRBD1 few CASSFRQGRSTGELFF TGTGCCAGCAGCTTCCGACAGGGACGGAGCACCGGGGAGCTGTTTTTT
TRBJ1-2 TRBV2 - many CASSVLNYGYTF TGTGCCAGCAGTGTCCTCAACTATGGCTACACCTTC
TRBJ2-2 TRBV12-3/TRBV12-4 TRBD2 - CASSFTGLAGPNTGELFF TGTGCCAGCAGCTTCACCGGACTAGCGGGCCCGAACACCGGGGAGCTGTTTTTT
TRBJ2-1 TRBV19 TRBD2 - CASSMVGLAGGPSSYNEQFF TGTGCCAGTAGTATGGTAGGGCTAGCGGGGGGCCCGAGCTCCTACAATGAGCAGTTCTTC
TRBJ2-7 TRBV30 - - CAWSMGTTSPTYEQYF TGTGCCTGGAGCATGGGGACGACTAGTCCAACCTACGAGCAGTACTTC
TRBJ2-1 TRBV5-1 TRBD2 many CASSLPPTSVGLYNEQFF TGCGCCAGCAGCTTGCCCCCCACTAGCGTGGGACTATACAATGAGCAGTTCTTC
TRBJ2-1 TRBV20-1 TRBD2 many CSARGSREGHSYEQFF TGCAGTGCTAGGGGGTCGCGGGAGGGCCATTCGTATGAGCAGTTCTTC
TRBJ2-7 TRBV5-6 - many CASSLWSSYEQYF TGTGCCAGCAGCTTGTGGAGCTCCTACGAGCAGTACTTC
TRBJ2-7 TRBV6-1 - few CASSEFRSVYSYEQYF TGTGCCAGCAGTGAATTTCGTTCGGTCTACTCCTACGAGCAGTACTTC
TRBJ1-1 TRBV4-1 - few CASSQQQRNTEAFF TGCGCCAGCAGCCAACAACAACGGAACACTGAAGCTTTCTTT
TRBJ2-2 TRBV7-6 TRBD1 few CASNQIQGAGELFF TGTGCCAGCAACCAGATACAGGGGGCCGGGGAGCTGTTTTTT
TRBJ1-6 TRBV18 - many CASSPYTGRDSPLHF TGTGCCAGCTCACCTTACACAGGAAGGGATTCACCCCTCCACTTT
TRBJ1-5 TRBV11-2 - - CASSPHRRNQPQHF TGTGCCAGCAGCCCACACAGGCGCAATCAGCCCCAGCATTTT
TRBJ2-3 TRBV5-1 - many CASSLADSSTDTQYF TGCGCCAGCAGCTTGGCAGATTCTAGCACAGATACGCAGTATTTT
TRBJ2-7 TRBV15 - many CATSPDQYYEQYF TGTGCCACCAGCCCGGACCAATACTACGAGCAGTACTTC
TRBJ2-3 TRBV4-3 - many CASSQEIPGGGLGDTQYF TGCGCCAGCAGCCAAGAAATCCCTGGGGGGGGCCTCGGAGATACGCAGTATTTT
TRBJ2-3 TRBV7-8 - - CASSLIGQLTDTQYF TGTGCCAGCAGCTTAATAGGACAGCTCACAGATACGCAGTATTTT
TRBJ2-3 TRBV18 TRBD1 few CASSPGQGERDTQYF TGTGCCAGCTCACCAGGACAGGGGGAGAGGGATACGCAGTATTTT
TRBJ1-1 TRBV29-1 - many CSVELGAFF TGCAGCGTTGAACTGGGAGCTTTCTTT
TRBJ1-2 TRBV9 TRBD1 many CASSVGGQGQGYTF TGTGCCAGCAGCGTAGGCGGACAGGGGCAAGGCTACACCTTC
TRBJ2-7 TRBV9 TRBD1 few CASSVNPDRYAYEQYF TGTGCCAGCAGCGTAAACCCGGACAGGTATGCCTACGAGCAGTACTTC
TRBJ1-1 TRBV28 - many CASSLGTNTEAFF TGTGCCAGCAGTTTGGGGACGAACACTGAAGCTTTCTTT
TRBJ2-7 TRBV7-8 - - CASSLAPPGGGRHEQYF TGTGCCAGCAGCTTAGCTCCACCAGGAGGCGGCAGGCACGAGCAGTACTTC
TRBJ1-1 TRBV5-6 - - CASSTLVAGTEAFF TGTGCCAGCAGCACCCTCGTAGCGGGGACTGAAGCTTTCTTT
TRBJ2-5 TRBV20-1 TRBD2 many CSARILAGGGETQYF TGCAGTGCTAGAATACTAGCGGGAGGTGGGGAGACCCAGTACTTC
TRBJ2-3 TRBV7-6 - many CASSRPEGSTDTQYF TGTGCCAGCAGCCGCCCGGAAGGCAGCACAGATACGCAGTATTTT
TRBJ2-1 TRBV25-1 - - CASTQAGILGAYNEQFF TGTGCCAGCACACAAGCCGGGATCCTTGGAGCCTACAATGAGCAGTTCTTC
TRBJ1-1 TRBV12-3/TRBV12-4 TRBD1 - CASSVTGGGTEAFF TGTGCCAGCAGTGTGACAGGGGGCGGAACTGAAGCTTTCTTT
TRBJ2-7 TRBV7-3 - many CASSLIGQGTKQYF TGTGCCAGCAGCTTAATAGGGCAGGGTACGAAGCAGTACTTC
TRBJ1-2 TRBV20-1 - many CSASDRGWPARQGYTF TGCAGTGCGTCGGATCGGGGATGGCCCGCTCGGCAAGGCTACACCTTC
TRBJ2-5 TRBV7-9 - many CASSEVGVGQETQYF TGTGCCAGCAGCGAAGTTGGGGTCGGCCAAGAGACCCAGTACTTC